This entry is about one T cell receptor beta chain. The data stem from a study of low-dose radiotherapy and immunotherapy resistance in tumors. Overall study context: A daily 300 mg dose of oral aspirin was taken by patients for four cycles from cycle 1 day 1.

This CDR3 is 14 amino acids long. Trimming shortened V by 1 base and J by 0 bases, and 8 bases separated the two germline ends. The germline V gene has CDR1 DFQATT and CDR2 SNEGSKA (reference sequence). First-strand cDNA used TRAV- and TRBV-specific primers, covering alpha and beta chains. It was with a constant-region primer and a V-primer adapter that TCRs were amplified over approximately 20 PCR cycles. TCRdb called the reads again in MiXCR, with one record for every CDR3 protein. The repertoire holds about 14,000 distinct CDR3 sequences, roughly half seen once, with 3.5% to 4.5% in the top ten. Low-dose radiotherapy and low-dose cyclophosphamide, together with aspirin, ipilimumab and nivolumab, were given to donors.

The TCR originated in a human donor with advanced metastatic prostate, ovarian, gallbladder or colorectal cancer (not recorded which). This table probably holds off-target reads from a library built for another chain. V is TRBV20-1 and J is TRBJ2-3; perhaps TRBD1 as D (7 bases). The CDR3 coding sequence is TGCAGTGCTAGAGCAGGGGGGAGCACAGATACGCAGTATTTT. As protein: CSARAGGSTDTQYF.